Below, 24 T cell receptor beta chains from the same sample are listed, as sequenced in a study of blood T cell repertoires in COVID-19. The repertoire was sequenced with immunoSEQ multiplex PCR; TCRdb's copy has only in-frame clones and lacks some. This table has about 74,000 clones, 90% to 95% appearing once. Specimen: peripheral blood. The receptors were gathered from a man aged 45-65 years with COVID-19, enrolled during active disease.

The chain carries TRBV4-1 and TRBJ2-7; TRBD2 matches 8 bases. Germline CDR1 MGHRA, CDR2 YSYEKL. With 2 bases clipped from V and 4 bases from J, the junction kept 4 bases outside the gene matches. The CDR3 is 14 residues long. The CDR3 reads CASSQTGLGYEQYF. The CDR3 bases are TGCGCCAGCAGCCAAACGGGACTAGGGTACGAGCAGTACTTC.

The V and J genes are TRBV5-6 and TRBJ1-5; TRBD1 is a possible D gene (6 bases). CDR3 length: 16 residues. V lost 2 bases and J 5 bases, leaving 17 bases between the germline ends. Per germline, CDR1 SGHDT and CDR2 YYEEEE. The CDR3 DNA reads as TGTGCCAGCAGCTTTCAACTCGACAGGCGCTATCAGCCCCAGCATTTT. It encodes CASSFQLDRRYQPQHF.

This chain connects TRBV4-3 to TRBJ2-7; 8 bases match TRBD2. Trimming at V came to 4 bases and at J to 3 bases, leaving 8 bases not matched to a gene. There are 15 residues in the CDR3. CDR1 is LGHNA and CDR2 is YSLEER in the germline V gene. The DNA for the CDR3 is TGCGCCAGCAGCCTAGACACTAGCGGTAACTACGAGCAGTACTTC. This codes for CASSLDTSGNYEQYF.

In nucleotides, the CDR3 is TGTGCCAGTAGTATCCGTCCGACAGATTTCTATGGCTACACCTTC. Translation gives CASSIRPTDFYGYTF. V usage is TRBV19 and J usage is TRBJ1-2; tentative D call: TRBD1 (5 bases). CDR3 size: 15 residues. Germline CDR1 and CDR2: LNHDA and SQIVND (reference sequence). Trimming removed 3 bases from V and 4 bases from J, with 15 bases in between.

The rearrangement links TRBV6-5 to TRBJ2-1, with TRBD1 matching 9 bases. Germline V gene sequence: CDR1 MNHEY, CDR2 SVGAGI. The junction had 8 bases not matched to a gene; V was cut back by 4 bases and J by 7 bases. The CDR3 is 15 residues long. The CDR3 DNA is TGTGCCAGCAGTTCCTTACAGGGGGCCAGGAATGAGCAGTTCTTC. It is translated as CASSSLQGARNEQFF.

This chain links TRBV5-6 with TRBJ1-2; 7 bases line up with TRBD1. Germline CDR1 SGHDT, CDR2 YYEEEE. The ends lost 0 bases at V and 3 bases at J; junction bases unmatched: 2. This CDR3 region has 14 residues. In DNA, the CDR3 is TGTGCCAGCAGCTTGGCCGGGACAGACTATGGCTACACCTTC. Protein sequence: CASSLAGTDYGYTF.

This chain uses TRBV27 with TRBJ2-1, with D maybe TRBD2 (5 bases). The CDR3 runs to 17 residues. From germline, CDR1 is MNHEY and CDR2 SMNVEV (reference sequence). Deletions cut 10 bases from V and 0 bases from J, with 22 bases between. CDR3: CATAGLPSDSSYNEQFF. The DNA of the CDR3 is TGTGCCACAGCAGGACTGCCATCGGATAGCTCCTACAATGAGCAGTTCTTC.

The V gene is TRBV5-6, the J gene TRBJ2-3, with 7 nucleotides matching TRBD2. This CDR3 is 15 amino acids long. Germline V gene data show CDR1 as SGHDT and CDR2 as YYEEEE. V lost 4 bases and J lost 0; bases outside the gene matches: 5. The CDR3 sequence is CASSPDGGSTDTQYF. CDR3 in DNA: TGTGCCAGCAGCCCGGACGGGGGGAGCACAGATACGCAGTATTTT. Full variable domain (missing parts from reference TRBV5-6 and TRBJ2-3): DAGVTQSPTHLIKTRGQQVTLRCSPKSGHDTVSWYQQALGQGPQFIFQYYEEEERQRGNFPDRFSGHQFPNYSSELNVNALLLGDSALYLCASSPDGGSTDTQYFGPGTRLTVL.

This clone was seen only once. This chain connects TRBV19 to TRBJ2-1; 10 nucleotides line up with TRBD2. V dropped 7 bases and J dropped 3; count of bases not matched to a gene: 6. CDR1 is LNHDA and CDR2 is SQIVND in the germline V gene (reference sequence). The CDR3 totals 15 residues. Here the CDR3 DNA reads TGTGCCAGTACTACTAGCGGGAATCACTACAATGAGCAGTTCTTC. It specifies CASTTSGNHYNEQFF.

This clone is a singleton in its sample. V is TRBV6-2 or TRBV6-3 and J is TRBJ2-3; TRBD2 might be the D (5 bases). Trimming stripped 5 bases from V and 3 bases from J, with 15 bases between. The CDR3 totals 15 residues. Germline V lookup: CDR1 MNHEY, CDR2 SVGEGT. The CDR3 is CASSPQRTRTDTQYF. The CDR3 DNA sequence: TGTGCCAGCAGTCCCCAGCGGACGCGAACAGATACGCAGTATTTT.

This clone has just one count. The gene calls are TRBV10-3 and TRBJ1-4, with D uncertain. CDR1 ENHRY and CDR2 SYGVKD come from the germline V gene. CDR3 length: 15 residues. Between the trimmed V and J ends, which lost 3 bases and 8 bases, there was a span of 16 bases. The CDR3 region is CAISDPTSSGEKLFF. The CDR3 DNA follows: TGTGCCATCAGTGATCCGACCTCTTCGGGAGAAAAACTGTTTTTT.

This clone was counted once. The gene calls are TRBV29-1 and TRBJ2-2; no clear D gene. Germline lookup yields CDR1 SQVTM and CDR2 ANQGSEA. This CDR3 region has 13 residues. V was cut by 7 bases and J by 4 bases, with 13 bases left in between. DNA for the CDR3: TGCAGCGCCCGGCGGAGTGGCACCGGGGAGCTGTTTTTT. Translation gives CSARRSGTGELFF.

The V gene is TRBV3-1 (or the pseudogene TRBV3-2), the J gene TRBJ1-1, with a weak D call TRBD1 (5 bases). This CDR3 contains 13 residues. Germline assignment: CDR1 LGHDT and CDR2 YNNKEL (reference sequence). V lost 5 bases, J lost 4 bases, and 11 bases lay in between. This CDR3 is CASSGGFGTEAFF. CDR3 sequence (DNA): TGTGCCAGCAGCGGGGGGTTCGGCACTGAAGCTTTCTTT.

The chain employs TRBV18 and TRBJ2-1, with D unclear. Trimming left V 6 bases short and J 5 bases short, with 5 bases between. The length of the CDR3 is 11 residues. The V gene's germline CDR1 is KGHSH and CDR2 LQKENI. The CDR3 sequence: CASSLDNEQFF. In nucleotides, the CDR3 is TGTGCCAGCTCCCTAGACAATGAGCAGTTCTTC.

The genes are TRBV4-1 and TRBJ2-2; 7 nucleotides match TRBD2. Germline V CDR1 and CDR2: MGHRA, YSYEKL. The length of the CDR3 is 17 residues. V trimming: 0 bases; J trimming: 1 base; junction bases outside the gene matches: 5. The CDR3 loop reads CASSQDVPSGNTGELFF. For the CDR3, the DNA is TGCGCCAGCAGCCAAGATGTCCCTAGCGGGAACACCGGGGAGCTGTTTTTT.

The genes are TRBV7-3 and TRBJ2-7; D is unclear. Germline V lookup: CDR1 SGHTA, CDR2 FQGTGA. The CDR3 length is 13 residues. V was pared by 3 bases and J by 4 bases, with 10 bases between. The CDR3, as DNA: TGTGCCAGCAGCTTGGGCAGGAATTACGAGCAGTACGTC. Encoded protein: CASSLGRNYEQYV.

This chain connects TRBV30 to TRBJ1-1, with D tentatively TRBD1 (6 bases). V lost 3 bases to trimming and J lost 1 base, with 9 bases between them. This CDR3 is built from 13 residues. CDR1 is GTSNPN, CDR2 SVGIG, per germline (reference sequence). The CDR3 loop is CAWSQQGNTEAFF. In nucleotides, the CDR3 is TGTGCCTGGAGCCAACAGGGGAACACTGAAGCTTTCTTT.

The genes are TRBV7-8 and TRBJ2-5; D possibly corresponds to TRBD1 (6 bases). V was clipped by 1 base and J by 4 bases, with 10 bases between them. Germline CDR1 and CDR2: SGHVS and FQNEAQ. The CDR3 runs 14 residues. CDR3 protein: CASSLEAGVETQYF. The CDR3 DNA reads TGTGCCAGCAGCTTAGAGGCAGGGGTAGAGACCCAGTACTTC.

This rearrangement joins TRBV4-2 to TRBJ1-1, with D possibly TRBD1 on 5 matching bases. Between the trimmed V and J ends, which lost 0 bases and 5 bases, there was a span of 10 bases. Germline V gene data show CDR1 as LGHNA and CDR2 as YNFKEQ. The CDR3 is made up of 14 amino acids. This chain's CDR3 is CASSQDSGSTEAFF. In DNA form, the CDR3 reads TGTGCCAGCAGCCAAGATTCAGGGTCGACTGAAGCTTTCTTT.

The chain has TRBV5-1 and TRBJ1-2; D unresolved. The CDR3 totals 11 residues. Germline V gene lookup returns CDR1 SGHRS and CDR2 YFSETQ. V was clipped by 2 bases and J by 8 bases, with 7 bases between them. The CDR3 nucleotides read TGCGCCAGCAGCTTTCTGGGCGGCTACACCTTC. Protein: CASSFLGGYTF.

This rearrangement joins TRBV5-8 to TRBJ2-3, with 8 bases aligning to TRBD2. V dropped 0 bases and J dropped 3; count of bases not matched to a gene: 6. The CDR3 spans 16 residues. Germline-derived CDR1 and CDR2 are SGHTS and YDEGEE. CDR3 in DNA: TGTGCCAGCAGCTTGGCCGGCTTAGCGGGAACAGATACGCAGTATTTT. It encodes CASSLAGLAGTDTQYF.

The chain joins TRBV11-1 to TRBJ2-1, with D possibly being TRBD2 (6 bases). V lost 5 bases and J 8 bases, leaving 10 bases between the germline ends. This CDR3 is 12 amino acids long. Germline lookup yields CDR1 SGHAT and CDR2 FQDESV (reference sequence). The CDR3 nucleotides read TGTGCCAGCAGCCGGGGGTTTGATGAGCAGTTCTTC. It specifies CASSRGFDEQFF.

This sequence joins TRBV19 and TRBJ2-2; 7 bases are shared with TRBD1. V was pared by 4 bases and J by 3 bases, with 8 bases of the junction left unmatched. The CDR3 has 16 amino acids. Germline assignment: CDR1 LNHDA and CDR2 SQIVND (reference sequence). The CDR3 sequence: CASSTPTGTHTGELFF. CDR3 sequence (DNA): TGTGCCAGTAGTACCCCGACAGGGACGCACACCGGGGAGCTGTTTTTT.

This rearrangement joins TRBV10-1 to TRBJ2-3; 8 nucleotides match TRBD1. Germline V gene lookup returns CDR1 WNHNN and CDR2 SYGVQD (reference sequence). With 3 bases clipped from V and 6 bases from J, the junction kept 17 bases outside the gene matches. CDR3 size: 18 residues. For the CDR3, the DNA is TGCGCCAGCAGTGACTCCTCCGCCGGGACAGGTAGAATGGATACGCAGTATTTT. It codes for CASSDSSAGTGRMDTQYF.